The TCR beta chain described here comes from a study of cytomegalovirus exposure and HLA in healthy donors (dated by TCRdb to 2016 to 2017). Turning to the overall study: According to an earlier analysis of 550 to 750 of the donors, about 179 million T cells yielded roughly 110 million unique TCR beta sequences and approximately 300 Gb of sequence data. An early release covering about 600 HLA-typed donors comprised about 320 gigabases of sequencing data and around 80 million unique TCR sequences. Of the roughly 430 genotyped donors, about 80% fell in the genetic ancestry cluster associated with self-reported Caucasian donors. The aim of the study was to test whether cataloging public T cell receptors could identify signatures of past pathogen exposure. The study profiled the T cell repertoires of hundreds of subjects by immunosequencing and related them to cytomegalovirus serostatus. Besides the first cohort of some 670 subjects, a separate validation cohort made up of roughly 120 different subjects was used. To predict cytomegalovirus infection status, the study combined high-throughput TCR immunosequencing, statistical association of individual TCRs with disease status, and machine learning. A later analysis re-analyzed previously published TCR beta repertoires from several hundred donors and added high-resolution HLA genotyping to study TCR occurrence patterns. In the later analysis, no new phenotypic data were used to find candidate immune exposures; instead, reliance was placed on TCR beta sequences and their occurrence across donors. An earlier analysis of fewer than 700 of the donors applied high-throughput TCR beta sequencing to assess whether each TCR beta V gene segment acted as functional or pseudogenic. Donor age, sex, ethnicity and CMV serostatus were collected together with the repertoire data. A later genetic analysis used genome-wide SNP genotypes for about 60% of the roughly 700 donors, treating that subset as a discovery cohort. All discovery cohort repertoires had been generated on a single sequencing platform. Class I and class II HLA loci were covered by the typing at four-digit resolution. The number of typed donors differed by locus: about 620-630 for A, B, C, DRB1 and DQB1; some 500 for DQA1; fewer than 610 for DPA1; and some 470 for DPB1. Because of strong linkage in the cohort, five DR-DQ haplotypes were treated as single units for association and clustering. On average, roughly 250,000 unique TCR beta nucleotide sequences were sequenced per donor among roughly 430 genotyped donors of the cohort, with roughly 19% of those sequences being non-productive.

What the work shows at the level of the full study, not this receptor alone: V-gene and J-gene trimming of TCR beta chains was associated with a missense DCLRE1C variant in a later genetic analysis, and the association was replicated in an independent cohort. The classifier was reported to diagnose cytomegalovirus status with high specificity and sensitivity in both the original and validation cohorts. In the study, some 160 TCR beta chains were listed as associated with cytomegalovirus. According to a later analysis, TCR association rates differed among HLA loci, with DRB1 alleles showing the most associated TCRs and HLA-C alleles showing the fewest. In an earlier analysis of 500 to 650 of the donors, most TCR beta V segments appeared in productive rearrangements about 87% or about 30% of the time, broadly matching IMGT annotations. A few of the identified cytomegalovirus-associated TCR beta chains were confirmed in vitro to be specific for cytomegalovirus antigens. In a later analysis, HLA-associated TCR beta chains were found to be more clonally expanded and to have lower generation probabilities than equally common non-associated chains. CMV serostatus was the only immune exposure information available for the cohort. Across donors, most TCR sequences were observed very rarely, whereas some public TCRs were present in many individuals. Because HLA typing was missing for some donors at each locus, association tests included only the typed subset. The 87-base-pair reads could not distinguish some IMGT-functional V segments, including TRBV6-2 and TRBV6-3, so those segments were excluded. A further reported finding was that TCR beta sequences accurately predicted the HLA-A and HLA-B alleles for most subjects in the first cohort. A cluster of highly shared sequence variants was judged likely to represent a technical artifact of the sequencing pipeline. In a later genetic analysis, fewer N-insertions in productive TCRs were reported among donors in an Asian-associated ancestry cluster than the approximately 710-donor mean. Several of the top co-occurrence clusters appeared to be linked to parvovirus B19, influenza, CMV and Epstein-Barr virus, according to a later analysis. Because counts were too low, around 17 rarely observed V segments, including chromosome 9 orphons, were left out of the earlier analysis of some 640 of the donors. When HLA alleles, especially DR and DQ, strongly co-occurred, TCR associations were difficult to assign to individual alleles. Only TCR beta chains were sequenced in this cohort, and the absence of alpha or paired-chain data limited detectable features. In a later analysis, most CMV-associated TCR beta chains were found to appear HLA-restricted, with HLA associations seemingly driven largely by CMV exposure. The authors suggested that the approach could potentially be extended to other disease states and immunological phenotypes. Correlated functional status among segregating V segments might reflect linkage disequilibrium, but an unknown experimental factor could not be ruled out. Roughly uniform sequencing depth across donors was assumed in presence/absence analyses, although this assumption may not hold. In a later analysis, some 18,000 TCR beta sequences were associated with specific HLA alleles at a false discovery rate of 0.05.

The library was made by the immunoSEQ multiplex PCR assay. A mixture of 60 forward primers for TCR Vbeta segments and 13 reverse primers for TCR Jbeta segments was used in the multiplex PCR. The CDR3 region of rearranged TCR beta genes was amplified from genomic DNA by a multiplex PCR assay. The amplified TCR beta libraries were sequenced on the Illumina HiSeq System as 87-base-pair reads. On the study's bioinformatics: A later analysis counted tens of millions of unique TCR beta chains across the 666 repertoires, and 9.5 million to 11 million of these chains were shared by at least two donors. Raw reads were error-corrected and collapsed into unique sequences with a nearest-neighbor algorithm that merged closely related sequences to remove PCR and sequencing errors. CDR3 sequences were aligned to IMGT reference sequences to assign V, D and J gene segments. For a sequence to be retained, at least a six-nucleotide match to both a V gene segment and a J gene segment was required. A rearrangement was called productive if the CDR3 had no stop codons and remained in frame with V and J, and every other rearrangement was called non-productive. Following IMGT convention, CDR3 was defined as the stretch from the second conserved V-encoded cysteine to the conserved J-encoded phenylalanine. Sequences without an unambiguous match to a single V gene segment were excluded from the earlier analysis of 587 of the donors. An earlier analysis of several hundred of the donors classified V segments as functional when productive rearrangements were above 56.7% and as segregating when the standard deviation between donors was above 5%. A statistical classification framework was built for diagnosing cytomegalovirus status from the catalog of TCR beta chain sequences. A later analysis assigned V and J genes by comparing TCR nucleotide sequences with IMGT/GENE-DB human TR gene sequences. A later analysis assigned CDR3 sequences and most-parsimonious VDJ recombination scenarios with the TCRdist pipeline. In a later analysis, each TCR beta chain was defined by its CDR3 amino acid sequence together with its V-gene family, and reads without a unique V-gene family were excluded. In a later analysis, fewer than 650 highly shared, low-generation-probability nucleotide sequences were removed to address suspected cross-contamination and a sequencing artifact. In a later analysis, a clonal expansion index was calculated for each public chain from normalized within-repertoire ranks of inferred template counts. Generation probabilities in a later analysis came from a VDJ recombination model fitted to out-of-frame rearrangements, and those results were checked against IGoR. In a later analysis, hypergeometric tests were used to score TCR-TCR, TCR-HLA and TCR-CMV co-occurrence, with a repertoire-size bias correction applied to TCR pairs. To estimate false discovery rates, a later analysis permuted the HLA or CMV assignments 20 times. In a later analysis, co-occurring TCRs were grouped using DBSCAN, and TCRdist sequence similarity was added for clustering within HLA-allele-positive subsets. Repertoires with fewer than 30,000 or more than 120,000 public chains, plus five repertoires with anomalous nucleotide sharing, were excluded from co-occurrence clustering. Sourced from immuneACCESS, this table was stored by TCRdb with only in-frame sequences that have V and J called. A share of the clones is absent; for the studies checked, an unresolved V gene accounts for under half, and the remainder has no known explanation. D and trimming come from the DNA, and the V and J calls and clone size come from that table. The sample has under 200,000 clones on record, about four fifths of them singletons. The ten largest clonotypes hold roughly 2.6% of the sample.

The cohort comprised under 700 healthy bone marrow donors. At the time of sampling, every cohort member was nominally healthy, though immune exposures that went unrecorded were likely present. The donor tested CMV seropositive and was one of the 289 seropositive cohort members. A peripheral blood sample was collected from each donor, and TCR beta sequencing was performed on peripheral blood mononuclear cells. The Qiagen DNeasy Blood Extraction Kit was used to extract genomic DNA from the blood cell samples. This clone was detected once. The target of this receptor is not known. No base qualities exist here, and no much larger clone lies one base off it. Including the terminal cysteine and phenylalanine, the CDR3 comprises 15 residues. The retained sequence is limited to the CDR3, 45 bases, with the frame set at the first base. Trimming takes 2 bases from V and 4 bases from J, and the germline ends sit 14 bases apart. CDR1 and CDR2 are drawn from the germline V gene (reference sequence): MNHNY, SVGAGI.

The chain is encoded by TRBV6-6 joined to TRBJ1-2; possibly the D gene is TRBD1, per 6 matching bases. The clonotype was recovered from a woman in her forties or fifties in good health and CMV-seropositive. Sequencing was performed on PBMCs. For the CDR3, the sequence is CASSYPLGAGYGYTF. The nucleotides read TGTGCCAGCAGTTACCCTTTGGGGGCCGGCTATGGCTACACCTTC.